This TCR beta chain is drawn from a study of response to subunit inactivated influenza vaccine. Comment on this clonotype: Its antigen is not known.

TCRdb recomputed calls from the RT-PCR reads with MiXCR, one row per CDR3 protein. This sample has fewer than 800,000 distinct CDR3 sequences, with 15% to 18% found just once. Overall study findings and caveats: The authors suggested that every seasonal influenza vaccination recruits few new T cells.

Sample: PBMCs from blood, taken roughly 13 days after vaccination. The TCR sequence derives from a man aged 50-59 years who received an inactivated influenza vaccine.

DNA for the CDR3: TGCAGTGCTAGAGATAGCCGGGTGGGGCGAGGTACGCAGTATTTT. Translated: CSARDSRVGRGTQYF. The rearrangement joins TRBV20-1 to TRBJ2-3, with D possibly TRBD1 on 5 matching bases. V gave up 0 bases and J gave up 8 bases, with 18 bases separating them. Germline CDR1 and CDR2: DFQATT and SNEGSKA (reference sequence). CDR3 size: 15 residues.